A single sample gave rise to the 7 T cell receptor beta chains below, sequenced in a study of T cells in localized non-small cell lung cancer. This table comes from immunoSEQ multiplex PCR, and its TCRdb copy is limited to in-frame clones, with some not included. The data contain some 22,000 clones, approximately 84% of them singletons. Sequencing used peripheral blood, obtained before any cancer treatment. The receptors come from a man aged 40-75 years with stage I lung adenocarcinoma.

The chain uses TRBV29-1 and TRBJ2-5, with D tentatively TRBD1 (5 bases). The CDR3 has 16 residues. Germline V gene sequence: CDR1 SQVTM, CDR2 ANQGSEA. The V end was cut by 2 bases, the J end by 6 bases, with 22 bases between. The CDR3: CSVEKGRVQARKTQYF. In nucleotides, the CDR3 is TGCAGCGTTGAAAAGGGAAGGGTACAGGCCCGAAAGACCCAGTACTTC. The complete variable domain, with remaining parts taken from reference TRBV29-1 and TRBJ2-5, reads SAVISQKPSRDICQRGTSLTIQCQVDSQVTMMFWYRQQPGQSLTLIATANQGSEATYESGFVIDKFPISRPNLTFSTLTVSNMSPEDSSIYLCSVEKGRVQARKTQYFGPGTRLLVL.

The V and J genes are TRBV19 and TRBJ2-3, with 9 bases fitting TRBD1. V lost 4 bases to trimming and J lost 2 bases; unmatched junction nucleotides: 10. The CDR3 runs to 17 residues. Per germline, CDR1 LNHDA and CDR2 SQIVND (reference sequence). CDR3 sequence: CASSRDRTGVYTDTQYF. The CDR3 DNA reads as TGTGCCAGTAGTAGAGACCGGACAGGGGTATACACAGATACGCAGTATTTT.

This chain joins TRBV4-3 and TRBJ2-7; possible D gene TRBD1, 5 bases. The V and J ends lost 4 bases and 5 bases respectively, with 15 bases between them. The V gene's germline CDR1 is LGHNA and CDR2 YSLEER. CDR3 length equals 14 residues. For the CDR3, the DNA is TGCGCCAGCAGCCTCTCGGACAAAAAACACGAGCAGTACTTC. The encoded protein is CASSLSDKKHEQYF.

The chain couples TRBV6-5 to TRBJ2-2, with D unresolved. CDR1 MNHEY and CDR2 SVGAGI come from the germline V gene. CDR3 length: 11 residues. V lost 2 bases and J 6 bases, leaving 1 base between the germline ends. CDR3 amino acids: CASSYAGELFF. CDR3 sequence (DNA): TGTGCCAGCAGTTACGCCGGGGAGCTGTTTTTT.

The chain couples TRBV7-3 to TRBJ2-1; no clear D. The germline V and J ends were trimmed by 4 bases and 5 bases, with 15 bases remaining between them. The CDR3 has 15 amino acids. Germline V CDR1 and CDR2: SGHTA, FQGTGA. The CDR3 loop is CASSSNSAVDNEQFF. In nucleotides, the CDR3 is TGTGCCAGCAGCTCCAACAGTGCCGTGGACAATGAGCAGTTCTTC.

This clone is labeled as medium-sized. The sample has other DNA sequences that encode this CDR3 too. The gene calls are TRBV5-1 and TRBJ1-3; D is undetermined. Trimming left V 0 bases short and J 1 base short, with 5 bases between. Germline V gene lookup returns CDR1 SGHRS and CDR2 YFSETQ. CDR3 length equals 14 residues. The CDR3 bases are TGCGCCAGCAGCTTGGAGCCGTCTGGAAACACCATATATTTT. Encoded protein: CASSLEPSGNTIYF. Using reference TRBV5-1 and TRBJ1-3 for the parts outside the CDR3, the full variable domain is KAGVTQTPRYLIKTRGQQVTLSCSPISGHRSVSWYQQTPGQGLQFLFEYFSETQRNKGNFPGRFSGRQFSNSRSEMNVSTLELGDSALYLCASSLEPSGNTIYFGEGSWLTVV.

This rearrangement joins TRBV5-4 to TRBJ2-3; 10 bases match TRBD1. This CDR3 comprises 16 residues. CDR1 is SGHNT, CDR2 YYREEE, per germline (reference sequence). V gave up 0 bases and J gave up 4 bases; unmatched junction bases: 5. CDR3 nucleotides: TGTGCCAGCAGCTTGGGGACAGGGGGTTCGGCAGATACGCAGTATTTT. Residues: CASSLGTGGSADTQYF.